Shown below are 9 T cell receptor beta chains from a single sample sequenced in a study of blood T cell repertoires in COVID-19 (dated by TCRdb to between 2020 and 2021). Libraries were constructed by the immunoSEQ multiplex PCR assay. Here the immuneACCESS table is served through TCRdb, limited to in-frame sequences with V and J called. Missing clones are a known gap in these copies; in checked studies unresolved V genes cover under half, and the rest lacks a known reason. The sample table contains hundreds of thousands of clones; only one count was recorded for 86% of them. The ten largest account for about 2.2% of the sample. The sample consisted of peripheral blood. The source of these receptors is a woman aged 45-60 years with acute or convalescent COVID-19.

The chain couples TRBV6-2 or TRBV6-3 to TRBJ1-1; 7 positions agree with TRBD1. CDR3 length: 15 residues. V lost 5 bases to trimming and J lost 1 base; unmatched junction nucleotides: 7. CDR1 is MNHEY, CDR2 SVGEGT, per germline. Here the CDR3 DNA reads TGTGCCAGCAGTCGTTCACGACAGGGGAACACTGAAGCTTTCTTT. This translates into CASSRSRQGNTEAFF.

The chain carries TRBV19 and TRBJ2-3; 11 nucleotides line up with TRBD2. The CDR3 sequence is 15 residues long. Germline CDR1 LNHDA, CDR2 SQIVND (reference sequence). Unmatched junction bases numbered 7, after V lost 6 bases and J lost 5 bases. The CDR3 sequence: CASRRTGTSGDTQYF. CDR3 nucleotide sequence: TGTGCCAGTAGGAGAACCGGGACTAGCGGAGATACGCAGTATTTT.

The J gene is TRBJ2-1, the V gene TRBV7-2; 10 bases agree with TRBD2. Germline values: CDR1 SGHTA, CDR2 FQGNSA. This CDR3 region has 17 residues. The ends lost 1 base at V and 5 bases at J; junction bases unmatched: 8. The CDR3 DNA sequence: TGTGCCAGCAGCTTAGTTCTAGCGGGGGCGGATCACAATGAGCAGTTCTTC. Its protein product is CASSLVLAGADHNEQFF.

This sequence joins TRBV4-2 and TRBJ2-3; TRBD2 might be the D (5 bases). Trimming pared 3 bases from V and 3 bases from J, leaving 16 bases between. CDR3 length: 16 residues. CDR1 and CDR2 (germline): LGHNA, YNFKEQ. For the CDR3, the DNA is TGTGCCAGCAGCCAGACCCCGATGGGCGGGACAGATACGCAGTATTTT. Its protein product is CASSQTPMGGTDTQYF.

The chain combines TRBV14 with TRBJ1-2, with 9 nucleotides matching TRBD1. Germline V gene lookup returns CDR1 SGHDN and CDR2 FVKESK. Losses at the gene ends were 4 bases for V and 1 base for J; bases not matched to a gene: 4. This CDR3 comprises 15 residues. The DNA of the CDR3 is TGTGCCAGCAGCCGAGGACAGGGGTATAACTATGGCTACACCTTC. Translated: CASSRGQGYNYGYTF.

This clone was observed once. This chain joins TRBV7-2 and TRBJ1-2, with a tentative D call TRBD1 (5 bases). The CDR3 contains 16 residues. Germline V gene data show CDR1 as SGHTA and CDR2 as FQGNSA. Trimming took 1 base from V and 2 from J, leaving 14 bases between them. The CDR3: CASSLDVGRQNYGYTF. CDR3 in DNA: TGTGCCAGCAGCTTAGATGTGGGTCGACAGAACTATGGCTACACCTTC. Full variable domain (outside the CDR3, taken from reference TRBV7-2 and TRBJ1-2): GAGVSQSPSNKVTEKGKDVELRCDPISGHTALYWYRQSLGQGLEFLIYFQGNSAPDKSGLPSDRFSAERTGGSVSTLTIQRTQQEDSAVYLCASSLDVGRQNYGYTFGSGTRLTVV.

This chain links TRBV10-2 with TRBJ1-1; no definite D call. CDR3 length equals 14 residues. Looked up from germline, CDR1 is WSHSY and CDR2 is SAAADI. Trimming took 6 bases from V and 6 from J, leaving 17 bases between them. The CDR3 nucleotides are TGCGCCAGCAGGGAGGCAACAGTGGGCTCTGAAGCTTTCTTT. Amino acids: CASREATVGSEAFF.

As DNA, the CDR3 is TGTGCCAGCAGCCGCGGGTTCTACGAGCAGTACTTC. This translates into CASSRGFYEQYF. The V call is TRBV6-2 or TRBV6-3, the J call TRBJ2-7; possibly TRBD2 for D (5 bases). CDR1 is MNHEY, CDR2 SVGEGT, per germline. V was clipped by 6 bases and J by 3 bases, with 9 bases between them. This CDR3 has 12 residues.

This clone was observed a few times. Other DNA sequences from this sample encode an identical CDR3 as well. The CDR3 DNA reads TGTGCCAGCAGCTACCGGGGGATGAACACTGAAGCTTTCTTT. Translation: CASSYRGMNTEAFF. The rearrangement uses TRBV7-2 and TRBJ1-1, with a weak D call TRBD1 (5 bases). CDR1 is SGHTA and CDR2 is FQGNSA in the germline V gene. Trimming removed 4 bases from V and 0 bases from J, with 9 bases in between. This CDR3 is 14 amino acids long.